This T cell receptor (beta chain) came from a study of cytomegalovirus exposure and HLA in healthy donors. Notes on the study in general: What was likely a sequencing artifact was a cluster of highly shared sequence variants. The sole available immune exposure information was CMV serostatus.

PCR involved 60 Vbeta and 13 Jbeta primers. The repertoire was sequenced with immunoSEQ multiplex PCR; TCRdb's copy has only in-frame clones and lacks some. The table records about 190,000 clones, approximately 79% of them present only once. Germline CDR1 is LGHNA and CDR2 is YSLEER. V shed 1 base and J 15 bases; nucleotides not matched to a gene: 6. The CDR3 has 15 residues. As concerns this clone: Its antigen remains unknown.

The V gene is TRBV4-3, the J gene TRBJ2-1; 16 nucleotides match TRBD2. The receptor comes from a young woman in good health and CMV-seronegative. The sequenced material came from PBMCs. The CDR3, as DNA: TGCGCCAGCAGCCAAGCGGGACTAGCGGGAGGGCCGGTGTTCTTC. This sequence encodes CASSQAGLAGGPVFF.